A single TCR beta chain is shown here with its context. The antigen it recognizes is unknown. Per-base qualities were not stored, and no clone one base away is much larger. This record belongs to a study of regulatory T cells in long-lasting Graves disease (dated by TCRdb to the early 2020s). About the full investigation: Persistent Graves' disease meant more than 5 years of antithyroid drug treatment with TSH receptor autoantibodies that stayed positive. This study used TCR sequencing and RNA sequencing of peripheral blood to compare persistent Graves' disease patients against newly diagnosed Graves' disease patients. The study was conducted in China and was registered as a clinical trial. A total of 33 samples underwent TCR sequencing, from roughly 13 patients with persistent Graves' disease and some 20 patients with newly diagnosed Graves' disease. Persistent Graves' disease patients in the clinical cohort had taken antithyroid drugs for 9.5 to 13 years on average. Overall study results and their limits: Patients with persistent disease shared more public clonotypes (fewer than 3,000) than newly diagnosed patients did (around 1,000). Persistent Graves' disease patients showed lower TCR Shannon entropy and fewer highly expanded clones than newly diagnosed patients, suggesting clonal expansion. Sequencing and analysis were limited to the TCR beta chain. Because the primary lesion, thyroid tissue, could not be accessed, the study looked at peripheral blood alone. As a limitation, the authors acknowledged that the small sample size may reduce accuracy. Persistent disease showed preferential use of TRBV28, TRBJ1-2 and TRBJ2-5, whereas newly diagnosed disease favored TRBV20-1 and TRBJ2-1.

The library came from multiplex PCR. TCRdb shows the sequencer as Illumina HiSeq 4000. TCR beta libraries were built with iRepertoire HTBI primers and Arm-PCR amplification of CDR3 regions. Gel purification was performed on PCR products prior to sequencing. The study's own analysis went as follows. Across samples, around 58 TRBV and 14 TRBJ segments were identified and used for gene usage analysis of CDR3 amino acid clonotypes. COPE and FqMerger were used to merge the filtered high-quality paired reads into contigs. Contigs were aligned with BLAST to IMGT TRBV, TRBD and TRBJ reference genes, and CDR3 was defined per IMGT. Any clonotype with a frequency above 0.1% was counted as a highly expanded clone. Repertoire diversity was measured by Shannon entropy, and V-J evenness by the Gini coefficient. Public clonotypes were defined as clonotypes shared by more than one individual. TCRdb ran its own pipeline on the public reads, namely fastp trimming at Q25 and MiXCR clone calling, and kept in-frame beta chains. Duplicate CDR3 protein sequences are folded into a single record with the most common DNA and genes. The V and J calls, along with clone size, are taken from TCRdb and not from the paper's own processing. In all, the sample holds 650,000 to 700,000 distinct CDR3 sequences, and about 32% of those were seen once. The top ten hold 40% to 55% of the sample.

The label giving this sample's time point can be read as: persistent/refractory GD, antithyroid drugs over 5 years with positive TRAb. RNA was extracted from PBMCs in TRIzol for both TCR sequencing and RNA sequencing. The diagnosis of Graves' disease followed American Thyroid Association guidelines. The patients came from an endocrinology department in Xi'an, China. From each patient, around 9.3 milliliters of peripheral blood was collected into an EDTA anticoagulant tube. Ficoll Paque Plus density gradient separation was used to isolate PBMCs, and no further T cell sorting was performed. An Agilent 2100 Bioanalyzer and agarose gel were used to assess RNA quality, and a NanoDrop 2000 was used to measure RNA concentration. Inclusive of the bounding cysteine and phenylalanine, the CDR3 is 14 residues long. Left in the record is the CDR3 DNA by itself, 42 bases read in frame from the first base. V gives up 2 bases and J gives up 3 bases, and the segment between their germline ends measures 10 bases. Reading the germline V gene gives CDR1 MDHEN and CDR2 SYDVKM.

In this chain, TRBV28 is recombined with TRBJ1-2, and the D gene may be TRBD1, 6 bases matching. The source of this sequence is a female donor with Graves disease. Sequences were derived from peripheral blood mononuclear cells (PBMCs), sampled when the disease was refractory, from a patient treated with antithyroid drugs. The CDR3 protein: CASSLLSGDYGYTF. The DNA sequence is TGTGCCAGCAGTTTACTTTCAGGGGACTATGGCTACACCTTC.